This T cell receptor (beta chain) stems from a study of shared clonotypes between healthy human individuals (dated by TCRdb to about 2020). Broadly, across the study: The cohort included three men and a couple of women between 18 and 49 years of age. Blood TCR repertoires of 5 or 6 healthy adults were deeply sequenced to estimate repertoire size and the extent of clonotype sharing between individuals. Libraries were prepared and TCR repertoires were sequenced by different laboratories using diverse techniques, in order to increase sequencing depth and limit assay-specific biases. For each donor, CD4 naive and CD4 memory were each run on three plates, CD8 naive on two plates, and CD8 memory on one plate. Leukapheresis yielded between about 0.94 and 8.9 billion PBMCs per donor. Points the paper makes about the study in general: Larger estimated clonotype richness was generally found for naive subsets than for memory subsets. Compared with non-shared clonotypes, the clonotypes found in all four sorted-subset donors had higher generation probabilities. Rarefaction of sorted-subset datasets indicated incomplete sequencing despite the large sequencing depth. Sampling was limited to blood, and TCR repertoires in tissue likely differ from TCR repertoires in blood. Across a handful of donors, approximately 4.6% of naive CD4, around 3.5% of naive CD8, about 2.3% of memory CD4, and roughly 0.4% of memory CD8 clonotypes were shared. Pairwise subsampling led to the expectation that sequencing depth would affect the degree of clonotype sharing among donors. The small number of donors limited the genetic and exposure-history diversity represented.

Using the deep immunoSEQ assay, multiplex PCR amplified TCR CDR3 regions from genomic DNA. Genomic DNA extracted from each cell subset was distributed evenly over all wells of several immunoSEQ 96-well plates, and each plate served as one replicate. Each replicate PCR for sorted subsets received approximately 200 ng genomic DNA, equal to tens of thousands of T cell genomes. Purified libraries were quantified with a Qubit 3.0 fluorometer, sized on a Bioanalyzer 2100, and re-quantified with the KAPA Library Quantification kit. Every immunoSEQ 96-well plate was sequenced on a dedicated single-read 150-cycle Illumina NextSeq 550 flow cell. Processing in the source paper ran as follows. The immunoSEQ output contained only junctional sequences without quality scores, so filtering could not match that applied to full-length reads. Sequences were annotated with PyIR, a Python wrapper for IgBLAST v1.9, and V/J genes and CDR3 were assigned using IMGT germline references. Reads with weak V/J assignments (E-value above 1e-6), missing CDR3, stop codons, out-of-frame junctions, or ambiguous translated residues were removed. V3J clonotypes were defined as sequences sharing the same inferred V gene, J gene, and CDR3 amino acid sequence. Percentage overlap between repertoires was computed as shared unique clonotypes divided by the size of the smaller repertoire. Three approaches were used to assess repertoire richness: RTK rarefaction, the Chao1 estimator, and Recon v2.1 estimates of unobserved clonotypes. OLGA was used to compute generation probabilities for all TCRbeta clonotypes that the gDNA method yielded from a few donors. The immuneACCESS repertoire file appears here via TCRdb, limited to in-frame rearrangements. These files lack a portion of the clones; in checked studies, under half of the deficit traces to unresolved V genes, and the cause of the others is not known. Clonal size and the V and J genes are those of that table, whereas D and trimming came from the DNA. Within this sample are around 610,000 clones, with about 96% of them counted one time only. The ten largest clonotypes hold around 0.1% of the sample.

The CDR3 sequence holds 14 residues, the cysteine and phenylalanine included. Of all the DNA, just the CDR3 is kept, 42 bases in frame from base 1. For CDR1 and CDR2, the germline V gene (reference sequence) lists MNHEY and SMNVEV. Compared with germline, V lacks 5 bases and J lacks 3 bases; bases without a gene match: 3. Details on this clone: What antigen it recognizes has not been identified. No base-level quality is on record; no much larger clone is a single base apart.

CD8 naive samples were CD45RO-negative cells positively selected for CCR7, giving a CD45RA+CCR7+ population that excluded TemRA cells. Healthy HIV-negative adults with no recently reported acute infections or vaccinations were included as donors. All donors were Caucasian adults living in Nashville, Tennessee, USA. Blood was obtained by leukapheresis, after which PBMCs were separated by Ficoll-Histopaque density gradient centrifugation and cryopreserved in liquid nitrogen vapor phase. Analytical flow cytometry was used to check the purity and quantity of every magnetically sorted T cell population. Genomic DNA was isolated from each sorted fraction and quantified by UV absorbance on a Nanodrop 2000c.

Sequencing was done on a sample of naive CD8+ T cells sorted from blood. The cell subset or site label corresponds to: CD45RA+CCR7+. The rearranged chain carries TRBV27 and TRBJ1-5; TRBD1 fits 8 bases in the junction. This sequence was found in a woman aged 25 to 39 in good health. The DNA is TGTGCCAGCAGTCAGGACAGGGACAATCAGCCCCAGCATTTT. Its protein product is CASSQDRDNQPQHF.